This T cell receptor (beta chain) was retrieved from a study of tumor and adjacent non-tumor tissue in lung cancer listed by TCRdb under 2018. Describing the broader study: By cancer type, the cohort comprised eleven to twelve adenocarcinoma patients, 2 squamous cell carcinoma patients and 1 small cell lung cancer patient. Bulk TCRbeta repertoires were compared between lung tumor tissue and matched distant non-tumor lung tissue obtained from over 13 lung cancer patients. TCRbeta CDR3 sequencing was performed on roughly 32 paired specimens, with one tumor sample and one normal lung sample collected per patient. Among the roughly 15 patients, ages ranged from about 31 to 80 years, approximately 10 were men and 5 were women, and disease was TNM stage I to III. Sequencing produced around 130,000,000 productive TCRbeta reads in total, an average of about 4.2 million reads per sample. Here is what the overall study found, with its caveats: Peripheral blood was not sequenced, so blood TCRbeta repertoires in these lung cancer patients were not examined. TCR diversity was significantly higher in younger patients, and higher tumor TCR diversity was associated with shorter overall and disease-free survival. The top 100 clones made up a significantly larger cumulative share of the repertoire in normal lung than in tumor tissue. TCR diversity (inverse Simpson) was significantly higher in tumor than in normal lung tissue (approximately 400 vs 170, P = 0.0075, Mann-Whitney U test). With only roughly 14 patients in the cohort, the authors noted that larger samples and more detailed clinical data are needed. The methods do not name the sequencing platform or mention unique molecular identifiers.

V loses 1 base at its end and J loses 7 bases; junction bases beyond the gene matches: 7. Including cysteine and phenylalanine, the CDR3 has 15 amino acids. CDR3 DNA only is kept here, 45 bases in frame from base 1. The germline V gene gives CDR1 as MGHRA and CDR2 as YSYEKL. This clonotype was detected ten times or more. Its antigen is not yet known. No quality values exist for individual bases; no much larger clone is one base distant. RNA was isolated from bulk unsorted tissue, and RNA quality was assessed with a NanoDrop ND-1000 and an Agilent 2100. Normal lung samples were distant non-tumor tissue taken more than 3 cm from the tumor edge. Donors were newly diagnosed lung cancer patients admitted for thoracic surgery in China between August and November 2014, without prior chemotherapy. Patients with previous radiotherapy or chemotherapy, or with another concurrent cancer, were excluded from the study. Surgical tissue pieces of about 1-2.2 cm3 were preserved in RNAlater solution and were kept at -80 degrees C until use.

Library preparation used multiplex PCR. TCRdb shows the sequencer as Illumina HiSeq 2500. TCRbeta libraries were constructed through three rounds of nested PCR with primers (Table S4) according to protocols adapted from ARM-PCR. Before sequencing, PCR products in the 200-500 bp range were cut out of the gel and cleaned up using the QIAquick gel extraction kit. The original methods were these. Trimmomatic was used to clean the reads, FLASH was used to merge the reads into complete CDR3 sequences, and MiTCR was used to assign the reads to V(D)J germline segments. Clonal diversity was computed as the inverse Simpson's index with VDJtools. A read counted as productive if the sequence was in-frame and lacked a premature stop codon. TCRdb trimmed public reads at Q25 via fastp, called clones via MiXCR and kept in-frame beta chains. All rows with the same CDR3 protein become a single entry with the most common DNA and genes. These V and J calls rely on TCRdb rather than the paper's analysis. The sample yields some 100,000 distinct CDR3 sequences; 65% were counted once. The ten largest account for around 20% of the sample.

This receptor was taken from a man younger than 40 with non-small cell lung cancer. This sequence uses TRBV4-1 and TRBJ1-1, and 9 bases in between align with TRBD1. The sample was distant non-tumor lung tissue. The DNA sequence is TGCGCCAGCAGCCAAGGGGACAGGGTAGTTCTTGAAGCTTTCTTT. This translates into CASSQGDRVVLEAFF.